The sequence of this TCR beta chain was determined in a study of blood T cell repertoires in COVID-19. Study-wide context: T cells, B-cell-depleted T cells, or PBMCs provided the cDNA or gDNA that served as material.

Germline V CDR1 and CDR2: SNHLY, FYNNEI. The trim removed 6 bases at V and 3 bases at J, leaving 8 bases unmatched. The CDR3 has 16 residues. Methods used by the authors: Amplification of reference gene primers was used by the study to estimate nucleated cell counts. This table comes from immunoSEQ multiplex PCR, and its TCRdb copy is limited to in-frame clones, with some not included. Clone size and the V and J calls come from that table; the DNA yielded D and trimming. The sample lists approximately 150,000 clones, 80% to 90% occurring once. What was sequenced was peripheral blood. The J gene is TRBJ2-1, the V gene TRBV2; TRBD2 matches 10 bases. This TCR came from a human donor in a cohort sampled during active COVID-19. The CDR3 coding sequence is TGTGCCAGCAGGGTCTTAGCGGGAGGCCTCTACAATGAGCAGTTCTTC. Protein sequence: CASRVLAGGLYNEQFF.